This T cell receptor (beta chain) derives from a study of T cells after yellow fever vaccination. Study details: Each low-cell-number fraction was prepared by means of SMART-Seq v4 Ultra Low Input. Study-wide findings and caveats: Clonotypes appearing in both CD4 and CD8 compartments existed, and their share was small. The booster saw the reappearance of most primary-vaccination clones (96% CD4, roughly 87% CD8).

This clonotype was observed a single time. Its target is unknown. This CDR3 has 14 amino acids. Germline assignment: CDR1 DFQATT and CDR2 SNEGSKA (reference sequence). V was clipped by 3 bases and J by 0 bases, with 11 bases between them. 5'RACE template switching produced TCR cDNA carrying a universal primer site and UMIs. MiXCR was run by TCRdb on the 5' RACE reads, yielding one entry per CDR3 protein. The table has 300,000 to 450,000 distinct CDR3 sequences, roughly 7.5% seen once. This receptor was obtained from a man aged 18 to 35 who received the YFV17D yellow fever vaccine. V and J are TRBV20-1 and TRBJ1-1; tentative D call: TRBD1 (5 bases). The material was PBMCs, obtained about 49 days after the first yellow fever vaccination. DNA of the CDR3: TGCAGTGCTAGGGTAGGGGTGGTGAACACTGAAGCTTTCTTT. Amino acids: CSARVGVVNTEAFF.